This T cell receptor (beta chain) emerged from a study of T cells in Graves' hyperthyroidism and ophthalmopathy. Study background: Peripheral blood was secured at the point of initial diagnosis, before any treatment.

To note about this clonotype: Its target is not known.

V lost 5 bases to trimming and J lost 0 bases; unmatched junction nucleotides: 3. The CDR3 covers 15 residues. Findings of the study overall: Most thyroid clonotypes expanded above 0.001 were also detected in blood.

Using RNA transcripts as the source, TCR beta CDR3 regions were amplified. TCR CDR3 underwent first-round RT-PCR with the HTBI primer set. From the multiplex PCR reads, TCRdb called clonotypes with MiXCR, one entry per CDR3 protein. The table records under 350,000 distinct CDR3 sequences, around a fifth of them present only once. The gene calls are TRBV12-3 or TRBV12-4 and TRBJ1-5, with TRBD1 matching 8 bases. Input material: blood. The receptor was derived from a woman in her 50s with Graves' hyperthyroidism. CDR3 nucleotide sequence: TGTGCCAGCAGTGTGGGACAGGATAGCAATCAGCCCCAGCATTTT. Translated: CASSVGQDSNQPQHF.